Shown below are 29 T cell receptor beta chains from a single sample sequenced in a study of cytomegalovirus exposure and HLA in healthy donors. With 60 Vbeta and 13 Jbeta primers, the PCR was carried out. Sequencing was performed with immunoSEQ multiplex PCR; in TCRdb, only in-frame clones are kept and a portion is missing. The table records more than 95,000 clones, 78% of them present only once. Sample: PBMCs. All receptors come from a man aged 25-45 years in good health and CMV-seronegative.

The rearrangement links TRBV19 to TRBJ1-5; TRBD1 matches 8 bases. This CDR3 has 15 residues. Germline trimming cut 5 bases from V and 6 bases from J; bases unmatched to any gene: 9. Germline V gene lookup returns CDR1 LNHDA and CDR2 SQIVND (reference sequence). In DNA form, the CDR3 reads TGTGCCAGTAGTTTTGGACAGGGCTCTAGTCAGCCCCAGCATTTT. It specifies CASSFGQGSSQPQHF.

The chain joins TRBV5-5 to TRBJ2-7; 9 positions match TRBD2. The CDR3 contains 18 residues. V lost 2 bases, J lost 3 bases, and 15 bases stayed unmatched. Germline CDR1 SGHKS, CDR2 YYEKEE (reference sequence). This CDR3 is CASSFLSYLLAGSYEQYF. Written as DNA, the CDR3 is TGTGCCAGCAGCTTTCTATCTTATTTGCTAGCGGGGAGCTACGAGCAGTACTTC.

The CDR3: CASSSPSSGRAPEQYF. The DNA for the CDR3 is TGTGCCAGCAGCTCCCCGTCTAGCGGGAGGGCCCCCGAGCAGTACTTC. The chain joins TRBV13 to TRBJ2-7, with 12 bases lining up with TRBD2. The germline gives CDR1 PRHDT, CDR2 FYEKMQ (reference sequence). This CDR3 has 16 residues. V lost 4 bases, J lost 6 bases, and 10 bases stayed unmatched.

The genes are TRBV5-1 and TRBJ2-1; possibly TRBD2 for D (5 bases). The CDR3 has 16 amino acids. Trimming shortened V by 0 bases and J by 3 bases, and 13 bases separated the two germline ends. The germline gives CDR1 SGHRS, CDR2 YFSETQ. CDR3 DNA: TGCGCCAGCAGCTTGGAGGCGGGCTCACACTACAATGAGCAGTTCTTC. This gives the protein CASSLEAGSHYNEQFF. Filled out from reference TRBV5-1 and TRBJ2-1, the complete variable domain reads KAGVTQTPRYLIKTRGQQVTLSCSPISGHRSVSWYQQTPGQGLQFLFEYFSETQRNKGNFPGRFSGRQFSNSRSEMNVSTLELGDSALYLCASSLEAGSHYNEQFFGPGTRLTVL.

This clone was observed a few times. This chain connects TRBV5-1 to TRBJ2-5; 9 bases match TRBD1. The assigned J gene may be wrong: the sequence end matches TRBJ2-7 better. This CDR3 has 14 amino acids. The V gene's germline CDR1 is SGHRS and CDR2 YFSETQ. CDR3 sequence: CASSQDRGFGEQYF. The CDR3, as DNA: TGCGCCAGCAGCCAGGACAGGGGATTCGGCGAGCAGTACTTC.

V gene TRBV28 combines with J gene TRBJ1-4; D is possibly TRBD1 (6 bases). Germline V gene data show CDR1 as MDHEN and CDR2 as SYDVKM. This CDR3 has 14 residues. The V gene lost 8 bases and the J gene lost 10 bases, with 20 bases spanning the gap. The CDR3 reads CASSPPGAFGKLFF. In nucleotides, the CDR3 is TGTGCCAGCTCCCCACCAGGGGCGTTTGGAAAACTGTTTTTT.

This chain's CDR3 is CASSPPYGANVLTF. Written as DNA, the CDR3 is TGTGCCAGCAGCCCCCCTTATGGGGCCAACGTCCTGACTTTC. The chain couples TRBV5-6 to TRBJ2-6; D uncertain. V was shortened by 4 bases and J by 3 bases, with 8 bases between the two germline ends. This CDR3 is built from 14 residues. Germline V CDR1 and CDR2: SGHDT, YYEEEE. The full variable domain, completed using reference TRBV5-6 and TRBJ2-6, is DAGVTQSPTHLIKTRGQQVTLRCSPKSGHDTVSWYQQALGQGPQFIFQYYEEEERQRGNFPDRFSGHQFPNYSSELNVNALLLGDSALYLCASSPPYGANVLTFGAGSRLTVL.

The V gene is TRBV28, the J gene TRBJ1-1, with D perhaps TRBD1 (6 bases). V lost 7 bases and J lost 4, with 28 bases in between. The CDR3 contains 18 residues. CDR1 and CDR2 from the germline V gene are MDHEN and SYDVKM. The CDR3 coding sequence is TGTGCCAGCACCCCCGCCGCAAATACAGGGCCCCTTGGCACTGAAGCTTTCTTT. Translation gives CASTPAANTGPLGTEAFF.

The table lists this clone with a few counts. This chain links TRBV30 with TRBJ1-6; the D is unclear. This CDR3 has 13 residues. The germline V gene encodes CDR1 GTSNPN and CDR2 SVGIG (reference sequence). Between the trimmed V and J ends, which lost 1 base and 7 bases, there was a span of 8 bases. CDR3 region: CAWSGGGNSPLHF. The CDR3 DNA is TGTGCCTGGAGTGGAGGCGGAAATTCACCCCTCCACTTT.

The chain has TRBV5-1 and TRBJ1-3, with 7 bases matching TRBD1. From germline, CDR1 is SGHRS and CDR2 YFSETQ. Trimming took 4 bases from V and 4 from J; bases not matched to a gene: 5. This CDR3 comprises 14 residues. DNA of the CDR3: TGCGCCAGCAGCAAGGGACAGTACGGAAACACCATATATTTT. It codes for CASSKGQYGNTIYF.

This sequence joins TRBV9 and TRBJ2-1; TRBD2 is a possible D gene (5 bases). Trimming pared 0 bases from V and 8 bases from J, leaving 18 bases between. Per the germline V gene, CDR1 is SGDLS and CDR2 is YYNGEE. This CDR3 spans 16 amino acids. CDR3 loop: CASSVAGSGPGDEQFF. Written as DNA, the CDR3 is TGTGCCAGCAGCGTAGCGGGAAGCGGCCCTGGGGATGAGCAGTTCTTC.

This clone was counted a few times. This chain connects TRBV6-6 to TRBJ1-3, with TRBD1 as a possible D gene (5 bases). Germline V gene lookup returns CDR1 MNHNY and CDR2 SVGAGI (reference sequence). The CDR3 runs 16 residues. Trimming cost V 1 base and J 5 bases, with 15 bases left between them. The CDR3 loop is CASSYLGGVKRNTIYF. The CDR3 DNA reads as TGTGCCAGCAGTTACTTGGGAGGGGTGAAGAGAAACACCATATATTTT.

This clone was counted between two and nine times. The chain couples TRBV19 to TRBJ2-3; 14 bases map to TRBD2. CDR3 length: 14 residues. Germline CDR1 LNHDA, CDR2 SQIVND (reference sequence). V gave up 6 bases and J gave up 5 bases; unmatched junction bases: 1. The CDR3 DNA sequence: TGTGCCAGTAGCGGACTAGCGGGAGGAGATACGCAGTATTTT. It is translated as CASSGLAGGDTQYF.

This chain connects TRBV7-2 to TRBJ1-2; unclear D gene. Trimming shortened V by 6 bases and J by 5 bases, and 10 bases separated the two germline ends. This CDR3 region has 12 residues. The germline V gene has CDR1 SGHTA and CDR2 FQGNSA. The CDR3 nucleotides read TGTGCCAGCAGTTCCGGGGTTTATGGCTACACCTTC. Its translation is CASSSGVYGYTF. The full variable domain, its missing parts supplied by reference TRBV7-2 and TRBJ1-2, is GAGVSQSPSNKVTEKGKDVELRCDPISGHTALYWYRQSLGQGLEFLIYFQGNSAPDKSGLPSDRFSAERTGGSVSTLTIQRTQQEDSAVYLCASSSGVYGYTFGSGTRLTVV.

The chain carries TRBV5-4 and TRBJ1-2; a weak D match, TRBD1 (6 bases). This CDR3 region has 15 residues. From germline, CDR1 is SGHNT and CDR2 YYREEE (reference sequence). The V end was cut by 2 bases, the J end by 7 bases, with 18 bases between. The CDR3 sequence: CASSFWGTGKGGYTF. CDR3 coding DNA: TGTGCCAGCAGCTTTTGGGGCACAGGGAAGGGTGGCTACACCTTC.

This clone was recorded a few times. The chain links TRBV7-9 to TRBJ2-5, with D tentatively TRBD1 (5 bases). V was pared by 5 bases and J by 1 base, with 17 bases between. The CDR3 length is 16 residues. Germline V CDR1 and CDR2: SEHNR, FQNEAQ (reference sequence). The CDR3, as DNA: TGTGCCAGCAGCCCCACAGTCGGGCAGGGCCAAGAGACCCAGTACTTC. Amino acids: CASSPTVGQGQETQYF. The full variable domain, with the rest looked up from reference TRBV7-9 and TRBJ2-5, is DTGVSQNPRHKITKRGQNVTFRCDPISEHNRLYWYRQTLGQGPEFLTYFQNEAQLEKSRLLSDRFSAERPKGSFSTLEIQRTEQGDSAMYLCASSPTVGQGQETQYFGPGTRLLVL.

The CDR3 nucleotides are TGTGCCAGCAGCCGCCGGGACAGGGTATATGACACCATATATTTT. This codes for CASSRRDRVYDTIYF. This chain joins TRBV7-2 and TRBJ1-3; 9 nucleotides agree with TRBD1. This CDR3 contains 15 residues. With 5 bases clipped from V and 8 bases from J, the junction kept 10 bases outside the gene matches. CDR1 is SGHTA, CDR2 FQGNSA, per germline.

The chain employs TRBV27 and TRBJ2-5; 10 bases are shared with TRBD2. This CDR3 spans 14 amino acids. The germline V gene encodes CDR1 MNHEY and CDR2 SMNVEV (reference sequence). With V trimmed by 5 bases and J by 5 bases, 5 bases remained unmatched. CDR3 DNA: TGTGCCAGCAGTGCCCTAGCGGGGGATGAGACCCAGTACTTC. Its translation: CASSALAGDETQYF.

The rearrangement uses TRBV19 and TRBJ1-4, with D unclear. V was pared by 2 bases and J by 6 bases, with 7 bases between. This CDR3 has 13 residues. Germline V gene data show CDR1 as LNHDA and CDR2 as SQIVND (reference sequence). The CDR3 DNA is TGTGCCAGTAGTATAACCGGGTATGAAAAACTGTTTTTT. Translated, it gives CASSITGYEKLFF.

The rearrangement uses TRBV7-6 and TRBJ1-4; 11 bases are a match to TRBD1. The CDR3 runs to 15 residues. After removal of 4 bases from V and 7 bases from J, the junction contained 5 bases not matched to a gene. The germline gives CDR1 SGHVS, CDR2 FNYEAQ. CDR3 amino acids: CASSSPGQGGEKLFF. DNA of the CDR3: TGTGCCAGCAGCTCCCCGGGACAGGGGGGTGAAAAACTGTTTTTT.

Only one count was recorded for this clone. The chain couples TRBV4-3 to TRBJ2-5; TRBD2 aligns across 13 bases. The tail of the sequence fits TRBJ2-7 better, so the J call may be wrong. CDR3 length equals 15 residues. Germline V gene sequence: CDR1 LGHNA, CDR2 YSLEER. CDR3 nucleotide sequence: TGCGCCAGCAGCCCCGGACTAGCGGGGGTATACGAGCAGTACTTC. Translation: CASSPGLAGVYEQYF.

The rearrangement joins TRBV7-8 to TRBJ2-7; 7 nucleotides agree with TRBD2. V was pared by 5 bases and J by 3 bases, with 7 bases of the junction left unmatched. CDR1 and CDR2 (germline): SGHVS, FQNEAQ. The CDR3 runs 14 residues. The CDR3 DNA is TGTGCCAGCAGCGAGGTGGGGGGGGGCTACGAGCAGTACTTC. Translated, it gives CASSEVGGGYEQYF.

The chain is built from TRBV6-5 and TRBJ2-2; TRBD1 matches at 9 bases. Trimming removed 4 bases from V and 3 bases from J; junction bases left unmatched: 3. Germline V gene data show CDR1 as MNHEY and CDR2 as SVGAGI. The CDR3 extends over 15 amino acids. The CDR3 is CASSWTGVHTGELFF. DNA for the CDR3: TGTGCCAGCAGTTGGACAGGGGTCCACACCGGGGAGCTGTTTTTT.

This clone was counted a few times. The chain employs TRBV4-3 and TRBJ2-5; a possible D gene is TRBD2 (5 bases). Trimming took off 1 base at V and 3 bases at J, with 27 bases between the two ends. This CDR3 contains 20 residues. Per the germline V gene, CDR1 is LGHNA and CDR2 is YSLEER. CDR3 protein: CASSQGVHWAGATQEETQYF. CDR3 in DNA: TGCGCCAGCAGCCAAGGGGTTCACTGGGCGGGCGCGACACAAGAAGAGACCCAGTACTTC.

The chain carries TRBV7-9 and TRBJ1-1; D remains unclear. Trimming shortened V by 5 bases and J by 4 bases, and 14 bases separated the two germline ends. The CDR3 is 14 residues long. Germline lookup yields CDR1 SEHNR and CDR2 FQNEAQ (reference sequence). This chain's CDR3 is CASSLGRRATEAFF. The DNA of the CDR3 is TGTGCCAGCAGCCTTGGGCGCAGAGCCACTGAAGCTTTCTTT.

V usage is TRBV7-2 and J usage is TRBJ2-5; 10 bases are a match to TRBD1. V lost 2 bases and J lost 5; bases outside the gene matches: 5. Germline-derived CDR1 and CDR2 are SGHTA and FQGNSA. The CDR3 runs 15 residues. The CDR3 DNA follows: TGTGCCAGCAGCTTAACCGACAGGGGGCGGGAGACCCAGTACTTC. Translating it yields CASSLTDRGRETQYF.

The chain joins TRBV30 to TRBJ1-6; D is unclear. Trimming shortened V by 8 bases and J by 7 bases, and 21 bases separated the two germline ends. CDR3 length: 15 amino acids. The germline V gene encodes CDR1 GTSNPN and CDR2 SVGIG (reference sequence). The CDR3 loop is CAGMDGPRQNSPLHF. The CDR3 DNA follows: TGTGCCGGGATGGATGGGCCTCGCCAAAATTCACCCCTCCACTTT.

This rearrangement joins TRBV7-2 to TRBJ2-1, with 7 bases matching TRBD2. Germline lookup yields CDR1 SGHTA and CDR2 FQGNSA. Germline trimming cut 2 bases from V and 7 bases from J; bases unmatched to any gene: 8. The CDR3 covers 15 residues. The CDR3 spells CASSLINLAANEQFF. The CDR3, as DNA: TGTGCCAGCAGCTTAATTAATCTAGCGGCTAATGAGCAGTTCTTC.

This chain joins TRBV20-1 and TRBJ2-1; a weak D match, TRBD1 (6 bases). Between the trimmed V and J ends, which lost 5 bases and 14 bases, there was a span of 16 bases. Germline-derived CDR1 and CDR2 are DFQATT and SNEGSKA (reference sequence). The CDR3 loop spans 11 amino acids. As DNA, the CDR3 is TGCAGTGCTCCACTACAGGGAAAAAAGTTCTTC. Protein sequence: CSAPLQGKKFF.